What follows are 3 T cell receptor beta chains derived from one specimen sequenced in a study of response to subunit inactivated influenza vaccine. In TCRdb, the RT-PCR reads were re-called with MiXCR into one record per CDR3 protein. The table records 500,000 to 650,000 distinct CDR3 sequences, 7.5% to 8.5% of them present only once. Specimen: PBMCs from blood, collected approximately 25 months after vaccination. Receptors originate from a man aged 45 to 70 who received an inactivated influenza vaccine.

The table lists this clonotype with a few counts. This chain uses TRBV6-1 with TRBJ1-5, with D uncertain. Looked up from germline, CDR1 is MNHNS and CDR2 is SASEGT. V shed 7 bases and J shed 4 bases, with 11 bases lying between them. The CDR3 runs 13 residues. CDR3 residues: CASNSDRNQPQHF. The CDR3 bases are TGTGCCAGCAACTCGGACCGAAATCAGCCCCAGCATTTT.

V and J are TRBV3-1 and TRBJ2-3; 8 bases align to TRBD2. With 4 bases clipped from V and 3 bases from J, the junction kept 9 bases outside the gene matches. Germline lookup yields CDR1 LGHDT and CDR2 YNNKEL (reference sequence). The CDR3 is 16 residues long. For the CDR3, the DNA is TGTGCCAGCAGCCCACTAAGCGGGGGCCCGACAGATACGCAGTATTTT. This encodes CASSPLSGGPTDTQYF.

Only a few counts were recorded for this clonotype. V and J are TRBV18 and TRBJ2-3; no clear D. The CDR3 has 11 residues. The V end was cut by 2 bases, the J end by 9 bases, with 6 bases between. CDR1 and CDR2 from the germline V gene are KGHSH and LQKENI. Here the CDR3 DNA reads TGTGCCAGCTCACCAAGAGGAACGCAGTATTTT. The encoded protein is CASSPRGTQYF.